This entry lists 18 T cell receptor beta chains sequenced from one sample in a study of T cell changes during pregnancy in multiple sclerosis. Generated by immunoSEQ multiplex PCR, the TCRdb table keeps only in-frame clones and is missing some. The repertoire consists of about 49,000 clones, with around 87% occurring once and the leading ten covering under 6.5%. The sample consisted of peripheral blood, taken after pregnancy. The receptors originated from a female donor in good health, enrolled as a control in a pregnancy study.

The rearrangement uses TRBV6-7 and TRBJ2-1; 8 bases agree with TRBD2. TRBV6-7 is recorded as an ORF, its role being uncertain. V lost 0 bases and J lost 2; bases outside the gene matches: 3. This CDR3 contains 16 residues. In DNA, the CDR3 is TGTGCCAGCAGTTACTCGACAGCGGGAGCCTACAATGAGCAGTTCTTC. This translates into CASSYSTAGAYNEQFF.

The chain has TRBV4-1 and TRBJ1-2; possibly TRBD1 for D (5 bases). This CDR3 contains 17 residues. V shed 2 bases and J shed 7 bases, with 23 bases lying between them. CDR1 MGHRA and CDR2 YSYEKL come from the germline V gene. The CDR3 sequence: CASSQKMSPDSPTGYTF. In DNA, the CDR3 is TGCGCCAGCAGCCAAAAGATGTCCCCCGACAGTCCCACTGGCTACACCTTC.

This clone was seen a single time. The chain employs TRBV27 and TRBJ1-6; no clear D gene. Trimming removed 2 bases from V and 6 bases from J, with 14 bases in between. This CDR3 is 16 amino acids long. Germline CDR1 and CDR2: MNHEY and SMNVEV (reference sequence). Here the CDR3 DNA reads TGTGCCAGCAGTTTAGGGAGGGAGGGTCGTAATTCACCCCTCCACTTT. This translates into CASSLGREGRNSPLHF.

V gene TRBV5-1 combines with J gene TRBJ2-7, with 10 bases lining up with TRBD2. V lost 4 bases and J lost 4; bases outside the gene matches: 8. The CDR3 covers 15 residues. Germline CDR1 reads SGHRS; CDR2 reads YFSETQ. CDR3: CASSVAGGTFYEQYF. For the CDR3, the DNA is TGCGCCAGCAGCGTAGCGGGAGGTACTTTTTACGAGCAGTACTTC.

The gene calls are TRBV5-1 and TRBJ2-5; 7 positions agree with TRBD2. With 4 bases clipped from V and 5 bases from J, the junction kept 11 bases outside the gene matches. CDR3 length equals 15 residues. Germline V gives CDR1 SGHRS, CDR2 YFSETQ. The CDR3 nucleotides read TGCGCCAGCAGCCGATGGGGGGGAGAGGGGGAGACCCAGTACTTC. It encodes CASSRWGGEGETQYF.

This clone has just a few counts. The chain couples TRBV14 to TRBJ2-5, with D unclear. This CDR3 region has 14 residues. With 1 base removed from V and 5 bases from J, the gap between germline ends came to 11 bases. Germline CDR1 SGHDN, CDR2 FVKESK. CDR3 in amino acids: CASSQGARSETQYF. For the CDR3, the DNA is TGTGCCAGCAGCCAAGGGGCCAGGTCGGAGACCCAGTACTTC.

The chain recombines TRBV18 with TRBJ2-5; tentative D call: TRBD1 (6 bases). Germline CDR1 is KGHSH and CDR2 is LQKENI. This CDR3 comprises 16 residues. Trimming took 5 bases from V and 2 from J, leaving 18 bases between them. The CDR3 loop is CASSTSDRRSQETQYF. The CDR3 DNA reads as TGTGCCAGCTCAACTTCGGACAGAAGGTCACAAGAGACCCAGTACTTC.

V usage is TRBV4-3 and J usage is TRBJ1-2, with TRBD1 matching 7 bases. Germline trimming cut 1 base from V and 4 bases from J; bases unmatched to any gene: 9. Germline V gene data show CDR1 as LGHNA and CDR2 as YSLEER. This CDR3 has 16 residues. Here the CDR3 reads CASSQVPTGQGYGYTF. The CDR3 nucleotides are TGCGCCAGCAGCCAAGTCCCGACAGGGCAGGGCTATGGCTACACCTTC.

The CDR3 sequence is CASSPGGAKGETQYF. DNA of the CDR3: TGTGCCAGCAGCCCCGGAGGGGCAAAAGGAGAGACCCAGTACTTC. V and J are TRBV9 and TRBJ2-5, with D possibly being TRBD2 (6 bases). Per the germline V gene, CDR1 is SGDLS and CDR2 is YYNGEE. This CDR3 comprises 15 residues. V dropped 4 bases and J dropped 4 bases, with 17 bases sitting between them.

The rearrangement joins TRBV6-1 to TRBJ1-4; D not resolved. CDR3 length: 12 residues. V shed 8 bases and J shed 7 bases, with 11 bases lying between them. Per the germline V gene, CDR1 is MNHNS and CDR2 is SASEGT. CDR3 region: CASRGGFEKLFF. CDR3 bases: TGTGCCAGCCGAGGTGGGTTTGAAAAACTGTTTTTT.

V is TRBV9 and J is TRBJ2-3; 8 bases match TRBD2. There are 16 residues in the CDR3. Germline V lookup: CDR1 SGDLS, CDR2 YYNGEE. The junction had 10 bases not matched to a gene; V was cut back by 0 bases and J by 7 bases. The CDR3 here is CASSVERSGGGNTQYF. The CDR3 DNA follows: TGTGCCAGCAGCGTAGAAAGATCCGGGGGGGGAAATACGCAGTATTTT.

The J gene is TRBJ2-1, the V gene TRBV2; 7 nucleotides line up with TRBD1. The length of the CDR3 is 16 residues. J was trimmed by 7 bases and V by 6 bases; bases with no gene match: 15. CDR1 and CDR2 (germline): SNHLY, FYNNEI. The CDR3 nucleotides read TGTGCCAGCAGACCCAGACCCACCAGGGGGTATAATGAGCAGTTCTTC. Translation: CASRPRPTRGYNEQFF.

The chain couples TRBV5-1 to TRBJ2-7; D ambiguous. The CDR3 sequence is 14 residues long. The germline V gene has CDR1 SGHRS and CDR2 YFSETQ. V was trimmed by 2 bases and J by 4 bases, leaving 13 bases between them. The CDR3 is CASSLMPGLYEQYF. Here the CDR3 DNA reads TGCGCCAGCAGCTTAATGCCAGGCCTATACGAGCAGTACTTC.

This clone was detected only once. The chain carries TRBV9 and TRBJ1-1; D gene ambiguous. Germline loops: CDR1 SGDLS, CDR2 YYNGEE. V gave up 3 bases and J gave up 1 base, with 10 bases separating them. CDR3 length equals 14 residues. The CDR3 DNA follows: TGTGCCAGCAGCGCTAAGGAGGGGAACACTGAAGCTTTCTTT. Residues: CASSAKEGNTEAFF. Complete variable domain (other parts from reference TRBV9 and TRBJ1-1): DSGVTQTPKHLITATGQRVTLRCSPRSGDLSVYWYQQSLDQGLQFLIQYYNGEERAKGNILERFSAQQFPDLHSELNLSSLELGDSALYFCASSAKEGNTEAFFGQGTRLTVV.

The DNA for the CDR3 is TGTGCCAGCAGCGTAGACGGAGGGGCTATTGAAGCTTTCTTT. Amino acids: CASSVDGGAIEAFF. The gene calls are TRBV9 and TRBJ1-1; TRBD1 might be the D (5 bases). The germline V gene has CDR1 SGDLS and CDR2 YYNGEE. This CDR3 has 14 amino acids. Trimming took 0 bases from V and 7 from J, leaving 13 bases between them.

The CDR3 nucleotides read TGTGCCAGCAGCTTTAAAGCGGCCAAATCCTACGAGCAGTACTTC. It is translated as CASSFKAAKSYEQYF. The chain links TRBV7-6 to TRBJ2-7; D might be TRBD2 (5 bases). The V end lost 3 bases, the J end lost 1 base, and 13 bases lay between the germline ends. In germline, CDR1 is SGHVS, CDR2 FNYEAQ. The CDR3 runs 15 residues.

This clone occurred a few times. V is TRBV9 and J is TRBJ2-7, with 10 nucleotides matching TRBD1. CDR1 is SGDLS, CDR2 YYNGEE, per germline. The length of the CDR3 is 16 residues. The junction had 7 bases not matched to a gene; V was cut back by 4 bases and J by 0 bases. CDR3 DNA sequence: TGTGCCAGCAGCCCCAGCGGGACAGGGGTCTCCTACGAGCAGTACTTC. It specifies CASSPSGTGVSYEQYF.

In DNA, the CDR3 is TGCGCCAGCAGTGATCCCCAGGGGGCCTACAATGAGCAGTTCTTC. Protein: CASSDPQGAYNEQFF. This rearrangement joins TRBV10-1 to TRBJ2-1, with 7 bases lining up with TRBD1. CDR3 length equals 15 residues. CDR1 WNHNN and CDR2 SYGVQD come from the germline V gene (reference sequence). The V gene end was trimmed by 3 bases and the J gene end by 2 bases; junction bases not matched to a gene: 4.